This T cell receptor beta chain was sequenced during a study of cytomegalovirus exposure and HLA in healthy donors. Findings and limits, study-wide: Reported performance of the classifier showed diagnosis of cytomegalovirus status with high specificity and sensitivity.

Of note for this clone: Its antigen remains unidentified. One end of the junction is discordant with germline, which a read error may explain.

The CDR3 is 14 residues long. Germline CDR1 reads SSHAT; CDR2 reads FNYEAQ (reference sequence). Profiled with immunoSEQ multiplex PCR; TCRdb holds only in-frame clones, not every one. The table records 110,000 to 150,000 clones, around 90% of them present only once. V gene TRBV7-7 combines with J gene TRBJ2-2; D perhaps matches TRBD2 (6 bases). The source is a woman younger than 30 in good health and CMV-seropositive. The sequenced material came from PBMCs. The CDR3 loop is CASSLTRNTGELFF. The CDR3 bases are TGTGCTAGCAGCTTGACTAGGAACACCGGGGAGCTGTTTTTT.